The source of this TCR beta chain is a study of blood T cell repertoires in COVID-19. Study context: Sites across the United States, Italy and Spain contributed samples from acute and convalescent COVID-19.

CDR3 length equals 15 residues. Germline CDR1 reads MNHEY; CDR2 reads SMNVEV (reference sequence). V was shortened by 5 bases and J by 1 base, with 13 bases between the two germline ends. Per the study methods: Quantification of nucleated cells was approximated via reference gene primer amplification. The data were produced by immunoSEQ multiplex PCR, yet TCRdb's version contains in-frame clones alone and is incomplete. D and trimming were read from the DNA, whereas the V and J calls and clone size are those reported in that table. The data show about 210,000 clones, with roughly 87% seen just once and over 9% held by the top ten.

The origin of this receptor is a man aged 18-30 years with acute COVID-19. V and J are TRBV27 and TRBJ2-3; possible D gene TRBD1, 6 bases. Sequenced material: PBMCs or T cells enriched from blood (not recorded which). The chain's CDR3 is CASSLTGPRTDTQYF. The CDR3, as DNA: TGTGCCAGCAGTCTGACAGGTCCTCGCACAGATACGCAGTATTTT.